This note documents a single T cell receptor (beta chain) sequence. The antigen remains undetermined. The data are from a study of resident and recirculating memory T cells in vitiligo. At the level of the study: Shave-biopsy epidermis from lesional and nonlesional skin was sequenced alongside PBMCs. The study, taken as a whole, reports: Different lesions suggested infiltration by different T cell clones. No single dominant TCR clone appeared; lesion clonality varied.

Per the germline V gene, CDR1 is MGHRA and CDR2 is YSYEKL. The CDR3 loop spans 14 amino acids. V lost 1 base and J 0 bases, leaving 7 bases between the germline ends. Some clones are missing from TCRdb's copy, which holds only in-frame ones; the method was immunoSEQ multiplex PCR. The table records tens of thousands of clones, approximately 90% of them present only once. This sequence was found in a male donor with vitiligo. The sequenced sample was blood. The rearrangement links TRBV4-1 to TRBJ2-7, with a weak D call TRBD2 (6 bases). Written as DNA, the CDR3 is TGCGCCAGCAGCCAAGGGGACTCCTCCTACGAGCAGTACTTC. It is translated as CASSQGDSSYEQYF.